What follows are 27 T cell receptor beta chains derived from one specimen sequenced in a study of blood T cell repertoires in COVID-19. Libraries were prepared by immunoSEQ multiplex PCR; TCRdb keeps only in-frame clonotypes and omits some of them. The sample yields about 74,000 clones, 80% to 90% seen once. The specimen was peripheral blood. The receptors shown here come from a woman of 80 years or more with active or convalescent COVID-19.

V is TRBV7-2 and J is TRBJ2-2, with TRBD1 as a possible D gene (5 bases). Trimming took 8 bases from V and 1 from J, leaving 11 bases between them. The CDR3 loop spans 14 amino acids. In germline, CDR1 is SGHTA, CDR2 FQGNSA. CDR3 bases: TGTGCCAGCCTGCGGCAGGGGAACACCGGGGAGCTGTTTTTT. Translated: CASLRQGNTGELFF.

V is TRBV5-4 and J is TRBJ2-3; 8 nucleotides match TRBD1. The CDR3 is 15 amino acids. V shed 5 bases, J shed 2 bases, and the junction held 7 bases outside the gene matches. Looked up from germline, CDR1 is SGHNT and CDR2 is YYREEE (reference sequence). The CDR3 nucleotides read TGTGCCAGCAGGAGGGACAGGCGTTCCACAGATACGCAGTATTTT. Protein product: CASRRDRRSTDTQYF.

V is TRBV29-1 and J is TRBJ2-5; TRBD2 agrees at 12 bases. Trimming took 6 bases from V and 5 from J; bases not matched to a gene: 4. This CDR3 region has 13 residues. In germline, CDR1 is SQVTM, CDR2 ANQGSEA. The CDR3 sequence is CSVLAGGPETQYF. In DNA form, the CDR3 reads TGCAGCGTCCTAGCGGGGGGGCCCGAGACCCAGTACTTC. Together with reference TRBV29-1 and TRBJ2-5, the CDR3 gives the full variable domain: SAVISQKPSRDICQRGTSLTIQCQVDSQVTMMFWYRQQPGQSLTLIATANQGSEATYESGFVIDKFPISRPNLTFSTLTVSNMSPEDSSIYLCSVLAGGPETQYFGPGTRLLVL.

The CDR3 reads CASSQDLAGGAKHEQYF. CDR3 nucleotide sequence: TGTGCCAGCAGCCAAGACCTAGCGGGAGGGGCTAAGCACGAGCAGTACTTC. The chain has TRBV14 and TRBJ2-7; 12 positions agree with TRBD2. The ends lost 0 bases at V and 5 bases at J; junction bases unmatched: 8. The CDR3 consists of 17 residues. Germline CDR1 reads SGHDN; CDR2 reads FVKESK.

The CDR3 nucleotides read TGTGCCAGCAGCGTGACTAGCGCGCCCCAAGAGACCCAGTACTTC. Protein: CASSVTSAPQETQYF. The V call is TRBV2, the J call TRBJ2-5; 8 bases line up with TRBD2. The V and J ends lost 6 bases and 1 base, in that order; junction bases with no gene match: 7. CDR1 and CDR2 (germline): SNHLY, FYNNEI. CDR3 length: 15 residues. The full variable domain, its missing parts supplied by reference TRBV2 and TRBJ2-5, is EPEVTQTPSHQVTQMGQEVILRCVPISNHLYFYWYRQILGQKVEFLVSFYNNEISEKSEIFDDQFSVERPDGSNFTLKIRSTKLEDSAMYFCASSVTSAPQETQYFGPGTRLLVL.

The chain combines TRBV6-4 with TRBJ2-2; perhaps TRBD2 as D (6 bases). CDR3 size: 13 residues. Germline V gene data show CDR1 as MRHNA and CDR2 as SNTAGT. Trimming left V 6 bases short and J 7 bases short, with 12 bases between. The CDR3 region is CASSGGRVGELFF. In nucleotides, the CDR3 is TGTGCCAGCAGCGGAGGGCGCGTCGGGGAGCTGTTTTTT.

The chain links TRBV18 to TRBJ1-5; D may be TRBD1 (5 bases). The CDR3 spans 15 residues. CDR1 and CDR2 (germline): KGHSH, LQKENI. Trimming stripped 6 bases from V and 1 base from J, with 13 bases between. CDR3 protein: CASSLQDLSNQPQHF. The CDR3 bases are TGTGCCAGCTCGCTACAGGATCTAAGCAATCAGCCCCAGCATTTT.

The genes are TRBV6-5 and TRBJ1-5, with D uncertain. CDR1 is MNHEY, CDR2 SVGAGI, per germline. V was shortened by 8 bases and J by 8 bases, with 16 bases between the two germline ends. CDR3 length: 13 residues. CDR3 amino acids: CASSGSWGEPQHF. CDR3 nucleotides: TGTGCCAGCTCGGGGTCCTGGGGTGAGCCCCAGCATTTT.

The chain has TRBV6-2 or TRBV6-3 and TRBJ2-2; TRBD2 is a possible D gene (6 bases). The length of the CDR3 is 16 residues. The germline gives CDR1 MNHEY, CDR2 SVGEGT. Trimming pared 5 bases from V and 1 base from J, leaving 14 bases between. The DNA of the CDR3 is TGTGCCAGCAGTAGAACCGGGACTCTGAACACCGGGGAGCTGTTTTTT. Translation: CASSRTGTLNTGELFF.

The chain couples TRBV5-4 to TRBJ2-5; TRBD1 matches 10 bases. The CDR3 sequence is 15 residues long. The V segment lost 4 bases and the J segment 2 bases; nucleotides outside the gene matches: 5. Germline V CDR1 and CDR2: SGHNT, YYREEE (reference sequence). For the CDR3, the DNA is TGTGCCAGCAGCGGAGGACAGGGGGTACAAGAGACCCAGTACTTC. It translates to CASSGGQGVQETQYF.

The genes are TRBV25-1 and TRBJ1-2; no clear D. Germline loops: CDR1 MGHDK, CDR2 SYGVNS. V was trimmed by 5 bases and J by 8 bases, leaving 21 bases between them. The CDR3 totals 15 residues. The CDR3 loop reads CASSPHAGSDEGYTF. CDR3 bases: TGTGCCAGCAGTCCTCACGCAGGCTCCGACGAAGGCTACACCTTC.

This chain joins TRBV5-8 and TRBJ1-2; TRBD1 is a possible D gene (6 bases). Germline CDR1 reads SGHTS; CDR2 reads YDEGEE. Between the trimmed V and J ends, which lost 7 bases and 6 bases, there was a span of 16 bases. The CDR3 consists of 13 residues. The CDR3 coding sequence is TGTGCCAGCCCTTACAGGGACTATAATGGCTACACCTTC. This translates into CASPYRDYNGYTF.

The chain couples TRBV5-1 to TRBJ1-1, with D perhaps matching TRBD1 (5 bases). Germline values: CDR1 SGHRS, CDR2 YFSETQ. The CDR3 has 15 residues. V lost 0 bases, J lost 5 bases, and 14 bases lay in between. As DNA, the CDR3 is TGCGCCAGCAGCTTGGGGCAGGGTTGGACAACTGAAGCTTTCTTT. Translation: CASSLGQGWTTEAFF.

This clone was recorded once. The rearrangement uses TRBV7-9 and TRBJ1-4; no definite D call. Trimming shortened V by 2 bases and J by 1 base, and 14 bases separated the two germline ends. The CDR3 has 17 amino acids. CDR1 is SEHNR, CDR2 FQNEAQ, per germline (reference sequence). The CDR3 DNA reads TGTGCCAGCAGCTTAAGGGAGATCGTGGGAACTAATGAAAAACTGTTTTTT. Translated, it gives CASSLREIVGTNEKLFF.

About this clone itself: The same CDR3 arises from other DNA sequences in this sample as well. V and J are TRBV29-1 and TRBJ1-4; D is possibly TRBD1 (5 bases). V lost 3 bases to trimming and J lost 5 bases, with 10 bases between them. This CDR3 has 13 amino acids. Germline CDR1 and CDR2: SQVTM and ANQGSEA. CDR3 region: CSVDGQGNEKLFF. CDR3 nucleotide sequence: TGCAGCGTTGATGGGCAGGGCAATGAAAAACTGTTTTTT.

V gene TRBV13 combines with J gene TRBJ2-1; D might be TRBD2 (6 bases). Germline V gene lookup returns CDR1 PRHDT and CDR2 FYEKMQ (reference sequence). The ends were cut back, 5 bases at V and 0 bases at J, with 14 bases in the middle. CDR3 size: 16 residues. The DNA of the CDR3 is TGTGCCAGCAGCCTTTTGTGGGGGGACTCCTACAATGAGCAGTTCTTC. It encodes CASSLLWGDSYNEQFF.

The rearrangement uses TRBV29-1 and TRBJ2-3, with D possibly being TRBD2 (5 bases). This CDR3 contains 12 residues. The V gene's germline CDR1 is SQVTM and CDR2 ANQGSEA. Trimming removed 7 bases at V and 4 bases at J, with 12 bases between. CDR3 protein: CSATRRPDTQYF. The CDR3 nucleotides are TGCAGCGCGACCCGGAGGCCAGATACGCAGTATTTT.

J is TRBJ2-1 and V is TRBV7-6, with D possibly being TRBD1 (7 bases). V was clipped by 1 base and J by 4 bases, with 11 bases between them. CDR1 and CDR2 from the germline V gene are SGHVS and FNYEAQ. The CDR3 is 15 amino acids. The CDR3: CASSLDSGGYNEQFF. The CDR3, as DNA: TGTGCCAGCAGCTTAGACTCAGGGGGGTACAATGAGCAGTTCTTC.

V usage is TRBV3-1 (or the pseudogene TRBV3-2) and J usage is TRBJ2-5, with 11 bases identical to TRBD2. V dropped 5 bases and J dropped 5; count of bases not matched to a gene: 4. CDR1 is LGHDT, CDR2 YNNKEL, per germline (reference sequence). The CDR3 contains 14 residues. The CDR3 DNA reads TGTGCCAGCAGCTTAGCGGGGGGGGTGGAGACCCAGTACTTC. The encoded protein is CASSLAGGVETQYF.

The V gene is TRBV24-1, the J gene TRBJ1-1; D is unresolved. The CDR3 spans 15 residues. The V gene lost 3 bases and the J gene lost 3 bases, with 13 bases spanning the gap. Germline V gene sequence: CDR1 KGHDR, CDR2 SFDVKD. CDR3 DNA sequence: TGTGCCACCAGTGATCCCCGAAACGGGGACACTGAAGCTTTCTTT. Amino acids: CATSDPRNGDTEAFF.

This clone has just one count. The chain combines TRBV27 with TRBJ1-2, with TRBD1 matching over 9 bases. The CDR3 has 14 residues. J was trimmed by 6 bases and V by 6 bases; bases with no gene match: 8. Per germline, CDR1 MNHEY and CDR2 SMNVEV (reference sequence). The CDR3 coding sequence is TGTGCCAGCAGCTACAGGGGGCGTCAGGATGGCTACACCTTC. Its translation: CASSYRGRQDGYTF.

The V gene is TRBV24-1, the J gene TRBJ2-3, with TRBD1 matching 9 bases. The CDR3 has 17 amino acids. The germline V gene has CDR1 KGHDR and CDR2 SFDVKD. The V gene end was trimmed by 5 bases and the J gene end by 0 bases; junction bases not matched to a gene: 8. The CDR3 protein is CATSAFPGQGSTDTQYF. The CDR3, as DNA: TGTGCCACCAGTGCTTTTCCGGGACAGGGTAGCACAGATACGCAGTATTTT.

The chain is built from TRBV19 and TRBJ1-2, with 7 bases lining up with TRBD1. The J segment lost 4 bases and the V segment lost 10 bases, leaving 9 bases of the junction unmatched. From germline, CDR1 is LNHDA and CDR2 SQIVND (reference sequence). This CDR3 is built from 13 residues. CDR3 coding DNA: TGTGCCACCGCCGGGACAGCTTCCTATGGCTACACCTTC. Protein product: CATAGTASYGYTF.

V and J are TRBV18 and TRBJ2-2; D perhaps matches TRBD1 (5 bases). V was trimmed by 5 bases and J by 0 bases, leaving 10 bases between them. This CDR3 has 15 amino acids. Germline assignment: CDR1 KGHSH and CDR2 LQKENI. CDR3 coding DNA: TGTGCCAGCTCAACCGAGACAGCGAACACCGGGGAGCTGTTTTTT. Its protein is CASSTETANTGELFF.

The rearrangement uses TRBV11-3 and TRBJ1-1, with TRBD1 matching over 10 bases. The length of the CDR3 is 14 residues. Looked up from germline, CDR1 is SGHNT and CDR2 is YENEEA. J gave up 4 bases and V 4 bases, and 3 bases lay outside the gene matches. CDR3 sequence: CASSWTGGTTEAFF. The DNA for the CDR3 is TGTGCCAGCAGCTGGACAGGGGGGACCACTGAAGCTTTCTTT.

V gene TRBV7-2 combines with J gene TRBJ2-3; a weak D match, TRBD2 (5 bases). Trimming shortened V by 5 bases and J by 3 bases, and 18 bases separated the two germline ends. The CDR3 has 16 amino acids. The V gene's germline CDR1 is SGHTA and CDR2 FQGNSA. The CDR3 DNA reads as TGTGCCAGCAGCGGGAGTAGCCGACCCCCTACAGATACGCAGTATTTT. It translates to CASSGSSRPPTDTQYF.

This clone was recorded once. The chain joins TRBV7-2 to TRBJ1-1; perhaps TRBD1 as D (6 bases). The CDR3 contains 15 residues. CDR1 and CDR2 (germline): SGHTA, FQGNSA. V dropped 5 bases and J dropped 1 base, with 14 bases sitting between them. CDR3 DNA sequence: TGTGCCAGCAGCCCCACAGGGCTAAGGAACACTGAAGCTTTCTTT. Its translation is CASSPTGLRNTEAFF.